This T cell receptor beta chain was retrieved from a study of blood T cells in healthy people across ages. As for this clonotype: Its antigen is as yet unknown.

The CDR3 is 19 residues long. V was clipped by 1 base and J by 2 bases, with 21 bases between them. Germline assignment: CDR1 LGHNA and CDR2 YSLEER. Overall study results and limits: Older individuals had lower TCR beta diversity per million T cells (the decline was roughly linear). There was a strong correlation between TCR beta diversity and naive T cell percentage.

Together with a sample-barcoded 5' primer, a J-beta primer mix was included in a second PCR lasting 7 to 11 cycles. Researchers report that a template-switch adaptor with 12 random nucleotides tagged each cDNA molecule. In TCRdb, the 5' RACE reads were re-called with MiXCR into one record per CDR3 protein. The sample contains 850,000 to 1,000,000 distinct CDR3 sequences, about 51% of which appear only once. This rearrangement joins TRBV4-3 to TRBJ2-1; possibly TRBD1 for D (6 bases). Sequencing was carried out using blood. The receptor's source is a woman in her sixties or seventies in good health. This CDR3 is CASSQGVSWGPSAYNEQFF. The DNA of the CDR3 is TGCGCCAGCAGCCAAGGGGTATCCTGGGGGCCTTCTGCCTACAATGAGCAGTTCTTC.